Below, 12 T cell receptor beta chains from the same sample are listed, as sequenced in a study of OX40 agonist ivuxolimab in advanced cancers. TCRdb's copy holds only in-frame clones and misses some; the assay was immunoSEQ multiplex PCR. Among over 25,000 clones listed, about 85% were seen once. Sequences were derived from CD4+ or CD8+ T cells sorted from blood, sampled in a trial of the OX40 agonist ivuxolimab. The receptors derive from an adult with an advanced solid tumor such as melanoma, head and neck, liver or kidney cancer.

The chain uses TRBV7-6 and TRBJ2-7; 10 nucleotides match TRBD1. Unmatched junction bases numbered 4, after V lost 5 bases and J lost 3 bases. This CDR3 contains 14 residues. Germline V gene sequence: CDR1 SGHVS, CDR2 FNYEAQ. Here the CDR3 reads CASSPGTGDYEQYF. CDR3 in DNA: TGTGCCAGCAGCCCCGGGACAGGGGACTACGAGCAGTACTTC.

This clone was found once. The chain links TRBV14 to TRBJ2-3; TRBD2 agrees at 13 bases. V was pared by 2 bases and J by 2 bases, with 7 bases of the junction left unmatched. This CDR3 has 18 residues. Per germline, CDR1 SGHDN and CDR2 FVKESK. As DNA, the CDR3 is TGTGCCAGCAGCCAACTCACGACTAGCGGGGGGTCCACAGATACGCAGTATTTT. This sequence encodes CASSQLTTSGGSTDTQYF.

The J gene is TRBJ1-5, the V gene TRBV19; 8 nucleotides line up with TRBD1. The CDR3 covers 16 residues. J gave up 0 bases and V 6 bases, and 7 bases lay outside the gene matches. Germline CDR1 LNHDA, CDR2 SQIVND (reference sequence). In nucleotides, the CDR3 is TGTGCCAGTAGGTGGACAGGGACATATAGCAATCAGCCCCAGCATTTT. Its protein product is CASRWTGTYSNQPQHF.

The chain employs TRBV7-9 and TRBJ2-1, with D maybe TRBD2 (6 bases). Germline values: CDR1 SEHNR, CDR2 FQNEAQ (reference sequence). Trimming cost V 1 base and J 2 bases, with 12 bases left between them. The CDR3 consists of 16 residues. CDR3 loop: CASSLGAGRAYNEQFF. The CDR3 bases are TGTGCCAGCAGCTTAGGGGCGGGACGGGCCTACAATGAGCAGTTCTTC. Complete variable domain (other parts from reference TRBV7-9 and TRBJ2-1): DTGVSQNPRHKITKRGQNVTFRCDPISEHNRLYWYRQTLGQGPEFLTYFQNEAQLEKSRLLSDRFSAERPKGSFSTLEIQRTEQGDSAMYLCASSLGAGRAYNEQFFGPGTRLTVL.

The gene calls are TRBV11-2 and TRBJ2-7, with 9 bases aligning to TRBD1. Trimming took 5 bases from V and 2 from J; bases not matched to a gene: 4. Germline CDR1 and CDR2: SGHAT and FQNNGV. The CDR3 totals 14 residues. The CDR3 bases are TGTGCCAGCAGCAGAGGGACAGGGACCTACGAGCAGTACTTC. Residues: CASSRGTGTYEQYF.

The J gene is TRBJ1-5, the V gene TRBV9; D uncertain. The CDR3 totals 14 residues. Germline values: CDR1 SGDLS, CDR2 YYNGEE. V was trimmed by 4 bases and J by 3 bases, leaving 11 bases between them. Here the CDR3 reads CASSPGLNNQPQHF. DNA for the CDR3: TGTGCCAGCAGCCCAGGACTGAACAATCAGCCCCAGCATTTT.

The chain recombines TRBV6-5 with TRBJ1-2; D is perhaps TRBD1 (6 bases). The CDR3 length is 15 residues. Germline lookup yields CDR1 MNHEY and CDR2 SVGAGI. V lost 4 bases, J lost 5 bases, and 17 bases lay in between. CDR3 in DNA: TGTGCCAGCAGTTCCGGGGGGGCAGGGATGTATGGCTACACCTTC. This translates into CASSSGGAGMYGYTF.

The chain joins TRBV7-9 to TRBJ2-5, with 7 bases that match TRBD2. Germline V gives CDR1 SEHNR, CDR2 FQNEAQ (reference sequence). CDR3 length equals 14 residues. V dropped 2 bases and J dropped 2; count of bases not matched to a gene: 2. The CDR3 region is CASSLPGGQETQYF. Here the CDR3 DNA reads TGTGCCAGCAGCTTACCGGGGGGTCAAGAGACCCAGTACTTC.

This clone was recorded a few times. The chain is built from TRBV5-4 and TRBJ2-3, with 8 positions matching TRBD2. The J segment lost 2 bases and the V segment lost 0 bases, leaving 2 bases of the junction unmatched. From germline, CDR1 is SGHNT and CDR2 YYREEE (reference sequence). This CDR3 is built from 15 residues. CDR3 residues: CASSLGLAHTDTQYF. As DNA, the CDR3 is TGTGCCAGCAGCTTGGGACTAGCGCACACAGATACGCAGTATTTT.

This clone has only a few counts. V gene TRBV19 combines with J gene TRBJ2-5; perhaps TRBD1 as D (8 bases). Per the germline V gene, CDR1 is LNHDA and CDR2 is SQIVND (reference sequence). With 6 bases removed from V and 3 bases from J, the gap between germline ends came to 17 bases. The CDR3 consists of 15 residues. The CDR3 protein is CASRVDRAGEETQYF. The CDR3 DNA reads TGTGCCAGTAGGGTGGACAGGGCGGGAGAAGAGACCCAGTACTTC. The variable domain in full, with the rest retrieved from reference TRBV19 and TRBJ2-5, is DGGITQSPKYLFRKEGQNVTLSCEQNLNHDAMYWYRQDPGQGLRLIYYSQIVNDFQKGDIAEGYSVSREKKESFPLTVTSAQKNPTAFYLCASRVDRAGEETQYFGPGTRLLVL.

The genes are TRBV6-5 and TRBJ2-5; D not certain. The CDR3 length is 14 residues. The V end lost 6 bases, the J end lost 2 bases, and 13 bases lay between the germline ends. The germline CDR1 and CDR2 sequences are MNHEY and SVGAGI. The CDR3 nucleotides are TGTGCCAGCAGAAACAACTACCTACAAGAGACCCAGTACTTC. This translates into CASRNNYLQETQYF.

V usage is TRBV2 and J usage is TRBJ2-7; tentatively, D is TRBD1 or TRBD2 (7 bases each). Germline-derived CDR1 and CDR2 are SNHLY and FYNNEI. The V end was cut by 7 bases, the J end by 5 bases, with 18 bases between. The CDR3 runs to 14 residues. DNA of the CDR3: TGTGCCAGCACTCCCCGGGGAGGGGGCGACGAGCAGTACTTC. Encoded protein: CASTPRGGGDEQYF.